A single sample gave rise to the 29 T cell receptor beta chains below, sequenced in a study of T-cell memory formation after mild COVID-19. TCRdb independently ran MiXCR on the 5' RACE reads; one entry per CDR3 protein. Of about 350,000 distinct CDR3 sequences detected, approximately 15% appear once; the ten largest clones hold about 22%. The sample taken for sequencing was PBMCs or a T cell subset sorted from them (not recorded which). Receptors originate from a man between 18 and 29 years old who had mild COVID-19 (a few samples of this study predate the infection). Cell type and time point are not known.

The chain joins TRBV7-2 to TRBJ1-2; the match to TRBD1 covers 8 bases. This CDR3 has 14 residues. Germline values: CDR1 SGHTA, CDR2 FQGNSA. After removal of 6 bases from V and 3 bases from J, the junction contained 6 bases not matched to a gene. DNA for the CDR3: TGTGCCAGCAGGATACAGACAGGGGACTATGGCTACACCTTC. Protein product: CASRIQTGDYGYTF.

This clonotype was recorded once. The chain's CDR3 is CASSAGGGGGYEQYF. The CDR3 DNA reads as TGTGCCAGCAGTGCCGGGGGAGGCGGGGGGTACGAGCAGTACTTC. The chain joins TRBV9 to TRBJ2-7, with 8 bases matching TRBD2. The CDR3 covers 15 residues. In germline, CDR1 is SGDLS, CDR2 YYNGEE. The V gene end was trimmed by 5 bases and the J gene end by 4 bases; junction bases not matched to a gene: 11.

This clonotype turned up a few times. This rearrangement joins TRBV6-5 to TRBJ2-1; 8 bases align to TRBD2. There are 17 residues in the CDR3. With 5 bases clipped from V and 9 bases from J, the junction kept 18 bases outside the gene matches. Germline assignment: CDR1 MNHEY and CDR2 SVGAGI. The CDR3 nucleotides read TGTGCCAGCAGTCAGCTGAGCGGGGGAGAAAGGCGCGGTGAGCAGTTCTTC. It yields the protein CASSQLSGGERRGEQFF.

The chain joins TRBV7-2 to TRBJ2-2; 11 positions agree with TRBD2. Germline assignment: CDR1 SGHTA and CDR2 FQGNSA. With V trimmed by 6 bases and J by 8 bases, 11 bases remained unmatched. The CDR3 is 16 residues long. CDR3 in DNA: TGTGCCAGCAGACCGCCGGGACTAGCGGTATCAGGGGAGCTGTTTTTT. As protein: CASRPPGLAVSGELFF. The complete variable domain, with remaining parts taken from reference TRBV7-2 and TRBJ2-2, reads GAGVSQSPSNKVTEKGKDVELRCDPISGHTALYWYRQSLGQGLEFLIYFQGNSAPDKSGLPSDRFSAERTGGSVSTLTIQRTQQEDSAVYLCASRPPGLAVSGELFFGEGSRLTVL.

Only a few counts were recorded for this clonotype. The chain links TRBV7-9 to TRBJ2-3; D gene unclear. The CDR3 consists of 15 residues. Germline assignment: CDR1 SEHNR and CDR2 FQNEAQ (reference sequence). V lost 5 bases, J lost 1 base, and 13 bases lay in between. The chain's CDR3 is CASSVPWSGTDTQYF. CDR3 coding DNA: TGTGCCAGCAGCGTGCCCTGGAGTGGCACAGATACGCAGTATTTT.

This clonotype occurred a few times. CDR3 nucleotides: TGCAGTGCTCCCGAGCGTACCCAGTACTTC. Translating it yields CSAPERTQYF. This chain links TRBV20-1 with TRBJ2-5; D not certain. This CDR3 region has 10 residues. Germline V gene lookup returns CDR1 DFQATT and CDR2 SNEGSKA (reference sequence). Trimming took 5 bases from V and 8 from J, leaving 9 bases between them.

The chain combines TRBV29-1 with TRBJ2-3; D perhaps matches TRBD1 (5 bases). Germline lookup yields CDR1 SQVTM and CDR2 ANQGSEA. V was shortened by 4 bases and J by 5 bases, with 10 bases between the two germline ends. The CDR3 runs to 12 residues. CDR3 loop: CSVAEGVDTQYF. Here the CDR3 DNA reads TGCAGCGTTGCGGAAGGGGTAGATACGCAGTATTTT.

The chain is built from TRBV29-1 and TRBJ2-1; D is undetermined. Trimming took off 4 bases at V and 10 bases at J, with 14 bases between the two ends. Germline V gene data show CDR1 as SQVTM and CDR2 as ANQGSEA. CDR3 length: 12 amino acids. CDR3 nucleotide sequence: TGCAGCGTTGGTAACCGGGCACCCGAGCAGTTCTTC. This translates into CSVGNRAPEQFF.

A few counts support this clonotype. For the CDR3, the DNA is TGCGCCAGCAGCCCGGTCGGCCCTGGCTACGAGCAGTACGTC. Residues: CASSPVGPGYEQYV. The V gene is TRBV5-1, the J gene TRBJ2-7, with D uncertain. CDR3 length: 14 amino acids. CDR1 and CDR2 from the germline V gene are SGHRS and YFSETQ. Trimming left V 4 bases short and J 3 bases short, with 14 bases between.

This rearrangement joins TRBV6-4 to TRBJ2-1; TRBD2 agrees at 8 bases. The J segment lost 6 bases and the V segment lost 0 bases, leaving 4 bases of the junction unmatched. The CDR3 loop spans 15 amino acids. CDR1 is MRHNA and CDR2 is SNTAGT in the germline V gene. The CDR3 sequence is CASSDSGLDSNEQFF. In DNA, the CDR3 is TGTGCCAGCAGTGACTCGGGACTAGATAGCAATGAGCAGTTCTTC.

This clonotype has a count of ten or more. The V gene is TRBV4-1, the J gene TRBJ1-2, with no clear D. Germline V gene data show CDR1 as MGHRA and CDR2 as YSYEKL. This CDR3 contains 14 residues. Trimming removed 1 base from V and 8 bases from J, with 14 bases in between. CDR3 DNA: TGCGCCAGCAGCCAAGTTAGGAATAGGGCGGGCTACACCTTC. This encodes CASSQVRNRAGYTF.

This clonotype has a handful of counts. The chain joins TRBV7-2 to TRBJ2-2, with D perhaps TRBD1 (5 bases). V lost 4 bases and J lost 4, with 13 bases in between. Looked up from germline, CDR1 is SGHTA and CDR2 is FQGNSA. The CDR3 has 15 amino acids. DNA for the CDR3: TGTGCCAGCAGCTGGGCTATTAGGGGCACCGGGGAGCTGTTTTTT. It encodes CASSWAIRGTGELFF.

This clonotype was picked up many times. Here the CDR3 reads CASSLAVRSDLITDTQYF. In DNA, the CDR3 is TGTGCCAGCAGTTTAGCAGTTCGGTCCGACCTTATAACAGATACGCAGTATTTT. The chain uses TRBV27 and TRBJ2-3; D uncertain. Germline values: CDR1 MNHEY, CDR2 SMNVEV (reference sequence). Trimming pared 2 bases from V and 3 bases from J, leaving 21 bases between. This CDR3 has 18 residues.

The chain joins TRBV7-2 to TRBJ2-2, with TRBD1 matching over 9 bases. This CDR3 region has 16 residues. Germline V CDR1 and CDR2: SGHTA, FQGNSA. The trim removed 6 bases at V and 1 base at J, leaving 6 bases unmatched. CDR3 DNA: TGTGCCAGCAGTCCTAACAGGGGGCAGAACACCGGGGAGCTGTTTTTT. Its protein product is CASSPNRGQNTGELFF.

The sample holds a few counts of this clonotype. The V gene is TRBV24-1, the J gene TRBJ2-1; D remains unclear. The CDR3 runs 13 residues. Trimming removed 2 bases from V and 3 bases from J, with 4 bases in between. Germline V CDR1 and CDR2: KGHDR, SFDVKD. In DNA, the CDR3 is TGTGCCACCAGTGATTCGAGCTACAATGAGCAGTTCTTC. Translated, it gives CATSDSSYNEQFF.

V is TRBV20-1 and J is TRBJ1-1, with TRBD1 matching 9 bases. Germline CDR1 reads DFQATT; CDR2 reads SNEGSKA (reference sequence). V trimming: 3 bases; J trimming: 1 base; junction bases outside the gene matches: 6. The CDR3 consists of 15 residues. The CDR3 here is CSASSPGQGNTEAFF. CDR3 nucleotide sequence: TGCAGTGCTAGCAGCCCGGGACAGGGGAACACTGAAGCTTTCTTT.

This clonotype was picked up many times. This chain joins TRBV12-3 or TRBV12-4 and TRBJ2-5; a possible D gene is TRBD2 (5 bases). V was pared by 7 bases and J by 9 bases, with 21 bases between. The length of the CDR3 is 14 residues. CDR3 sequence (DNA): TGTGCCAGCACCCTAGGGCTACCCCCGGGGTCCCAGTACTTC. Amino acid sequence: CASTLGLPPGSQYF.

In this sample, this clonotype turned up many times. CDR3 nucleotide sequence: TGTGCCAGCAGTGAAGCGGGGGGGCAAGAGACCCAGTACTTC. As protein: CASSEAGGQETQYF. The chain uses TRBV6-1 and TRBJ2-5; the match to TRBD2 covers 7 bases. CDR1 and CDR2 from the germline V gene are MNHNS and SASEGT. J was trimmed by 2 bases and V by 0 bases; bases with no gene match: 0. This CDR3 contains 14 residues.

The chain joins TRBV6-5 to TRBJ1-2; D is perhaps TRBD1 (5 bases). Germline values: CDR1 MNHEY, CDR2 SVGAGI. The CDR3 length is 12 residues. V was shortened by 11 bases and J by 4 bases, with 14 bases between the two germline ends. This chain's CDR3 is CAAAAGGYGYTF. For the CDR3, the DNA is TGTGCCGCCGCTGCGGGGGGCTATGGCTACACCTTC.

There are a few counts of this clonotype. DNA for the CDR3: TGCGCCAGCAGTTCGGCCATCCGGGGTCCCACAGATACGCAGTATTTT. Its protein is CASSSAIRGPTDTQYF. The gene calls are TRBV5-1 and TRBJ2-3; a weak D match, TRBD2 (5 bases). The germline gives CDR1 SGHRS, CDR2 YFSETQ. The CDR3 has 16 residues. The ends were cut back, 5 bases at V and 2 bases at J, with 18 bases in the middle.

This clonotype was detected ten times or more. The chain links TRBV20-1 to TRBJ2-7; no clear D. The CDR3 is 15 amino acids. The V gene lost 0 bases and the J gene lost 0 bases, with 12 bases spanning the gap. Per germline, CDR1 DFQATT and CDR2 SNEGSKA (reference sequence). The CDR3 region has the DNA TGCAGTGCTAGAGAATCGGGCTCCAGCTCCTACGAGCAGTACGTC. Residues: CSARESGSSSYEQYV.

The V gene is TRBV19, the J gene TRBJ1-5; D not certain. V was cut by 8 bases and J by 9 bases, with 23 bases left in between. Germline CDR1 and CDR2: LNHDA and SQIVND (reference sequence). This CDR3 has 15 residues. CDR3 residues: CASLPEAAPSRPQHF. For the CDR3, the DNA is TGTGCCAGTCTCCCAGAGGCAGCGCCCTCGCGGCCCCAGCATTTT.

The sample holds a few counts of this clonotype. V gene TRBV11-2 combines with J gene TRBJ1-1, with 7 positions matching TRBD1. CDR1 SGHAT and CDR2 FQNNGV come from the germline V gene. Trimming cost V 0 bases and J 4 bases; bases outside gene matches: 5. There are 15 residues in the CDR3. CDR3 bases: TGTGCCAGCAGCTTAGAGGCAGGGGGTGGCACTGAAGCTTTCTTT. Translation gives CASSLEAGGGTEAFF.

The chain uses TRBV7-9 and TRBJ2-1, with D possibly being TRBD2 (7 bases). The CDR3 is made up of 15 amino acids. From germline, CDR1 is SEHNR and CDR2 FQNEAQ (reference sequence). Trimming pared 2 bases from V and 8 bases from J, leaving 16 bases between. The CDR3 bases are TGTGCCAGCAGCTTAAGTGGGGGGGCGTGGGATGAGCAGTTCTTC. Its protein product is CASSLSGGAWDEQFF. Full variable domain (rest looked up from reference TRBV7-9 and TRBJ2-1): DTGVSQNPRHKITKRGQNVTFRCDPISEHNRLYWYRQTLGQGPEFLTYFQNEAQLEKSRLLSDRFSAERPKGSFSTLEIQRTEQGDSAMYLCASSLSGGAWDEQFFGPGTRLTVL.

V gene TRBV6-5 combines with J gene TRBJ2-1; 8 bases align to TRBD1. With V trimmed by 4 bases and J by 4 bases, 6 bases remained unmatched. This CDR3 region has 15 residues. The V gene's germline CDR1 is MNHEY and CDR2 SVGAGI. CDR3 sequence reads: CASSLWDRPYNEQFF. The CDR3 bases are TGTGCCAGCAGTTTATGGGACAGGCCATACAATGAGCAGTTCTTC.

The genes are TRBV4-3 and TRBJ2-2, with unresolved D. Per germline, CDR1 LGHNA and CDR2 YSLEER. The CDR3 has 15 amino acids. The germline V and J ends were trimmed by 3 bases and 1 base, with 9 bases remaining between them. The CDR3 region is CASSHRSRNTGELFF. The CDR3 DNA reads as TGCGCCAGCAGCCACCGAAGTAGGAACACCGGGGAGCTGTTTTTT.

This clonotype showed up just a few times. This sequence joins TRBV12-3 or TRBV12-4 and TRBJ1-1, with D maybe TRBD1 (5 bases). This CDR3 is built from 14 residues. V lost 5 bases to trimming and J lost 3 bases, with 13 bases between them. The CDR3 reads CASSTGSADTEAFF. The CDR3 nucleotides are TGTGCCAGCAGTACAGGTTCGGCAGACACTGAAGCTTTCTTT.

The V call is TRBV18, the J call TRBJ1-4, with 7 nucleotides matching TRBD1. Germline V gene sequence: CDR1 KGHSH, CDR2 LQKENI. V shed 5 bases, J shed 5 bases, and the junction held 8 bases outside the gene matches. This CDR3 spans 15 amino acids. This CDR3 reads CASSTLGQVNEKLFF. The CDR3 DNA reads as TGTGCCAGCTCAACATTAGGACAGGTCAATGAAAAACTGTTTTTT.

This clonotype showed up many times. This chain joins TRBV20-1 and TRBJ1-2; 11 nucleotides agree with TRBD1. Germline assignment: CDR1 DFQATT and CDR2 SNEGSKA (reference sequence). This CDR3 is 14 amino acids long. Trimming at V came to 3 bases and at J to 6 bases, leaving 6 bases not matched to a gene. In DNA, the CDR3 is TGCAGTGCTAGTGCCGGACAGGGGGCGGATGGCTACACCTTC. Its protein product is CSASAGQGADGYTF.